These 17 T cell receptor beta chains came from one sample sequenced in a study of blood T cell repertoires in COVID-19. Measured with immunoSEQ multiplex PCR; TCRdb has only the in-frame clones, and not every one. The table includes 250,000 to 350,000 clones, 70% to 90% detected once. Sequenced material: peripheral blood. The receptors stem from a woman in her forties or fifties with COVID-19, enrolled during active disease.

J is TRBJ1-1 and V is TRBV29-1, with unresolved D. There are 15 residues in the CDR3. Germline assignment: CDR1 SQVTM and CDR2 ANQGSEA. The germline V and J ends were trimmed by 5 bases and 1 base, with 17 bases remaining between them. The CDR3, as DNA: TGCAGCGTTCGCCCCCGGTGGGCGGGGAACACTGAAGCTTTCTTT. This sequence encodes CSVRPRWAGNTEAFF.

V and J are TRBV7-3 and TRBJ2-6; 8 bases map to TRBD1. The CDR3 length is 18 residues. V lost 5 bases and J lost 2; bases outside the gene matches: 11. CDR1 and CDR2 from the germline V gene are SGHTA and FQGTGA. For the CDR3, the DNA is TGTGCCAGCAGCGAAGACCCCAGGGGGCTTGCTGGGGCCAACGTCCTGACTTTC. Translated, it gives CASSEDPRGLAGANVLTF.

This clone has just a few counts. CDR3 in DNA: TGTGCCAGCAGGTCCGGGACAGGGTCCTACGAGCAGTACTTC. This gives the protein CASRSGTGSYEQYF. The rearrangement links TRBV7-3 to TRBJ2-7, with TRBD1 identical over 9 bases. After removal of 6 bases from V and 1 base from J, the junction contained 4 bases not matched to a gene. Germline-derived CDR1 and CDR2 are SGHTA and FQGTGA. There are 14 residues in the CDR3. Full variable domain (outside the CDR3, taken from reference TRBV7-3 and TRBJ2-7): GAGVSQTPSNKVTEKGKYVELRCDPISGHTALYWYRQSLGQGPEFLIYFQGTGAADDSGLPNDRFFAVRPEGSVSTLKIQRTERGDSAVYLCASRSGTGSYEQYFGPGTRLTVT.

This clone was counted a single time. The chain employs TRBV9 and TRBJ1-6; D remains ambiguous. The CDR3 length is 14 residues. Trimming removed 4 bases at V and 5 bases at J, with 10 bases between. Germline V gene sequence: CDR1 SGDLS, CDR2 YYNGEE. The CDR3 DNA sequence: TGTGCCAGCAGCAGGGAACTAGATAATTCACCCCTCCACTTT. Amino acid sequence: CASSRELDNSPLHF.

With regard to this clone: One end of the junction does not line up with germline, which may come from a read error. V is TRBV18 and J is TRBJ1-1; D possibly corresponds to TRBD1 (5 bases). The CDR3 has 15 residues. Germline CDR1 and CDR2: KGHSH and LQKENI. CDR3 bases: TGTGCCAGCTCTCCACAAGGTTTGGGGCCCACTGAAGCTTTCTTT. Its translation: CASSPQGLGPTEAFF.

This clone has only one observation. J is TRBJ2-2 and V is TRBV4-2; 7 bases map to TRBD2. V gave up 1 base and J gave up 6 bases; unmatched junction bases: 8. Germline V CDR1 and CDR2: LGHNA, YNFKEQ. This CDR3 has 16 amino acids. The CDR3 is CASSQGGGRGAGELFF. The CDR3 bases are TGTGCCAGCAGCCAAGGGGGCGGGAGAGGGGCCGGGGAGCTGTTTTTT.

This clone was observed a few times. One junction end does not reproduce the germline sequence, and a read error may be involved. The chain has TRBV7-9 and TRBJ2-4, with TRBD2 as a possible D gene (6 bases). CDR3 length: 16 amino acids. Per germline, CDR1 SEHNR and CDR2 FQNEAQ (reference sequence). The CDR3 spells CASSLARGLAKNIQYF. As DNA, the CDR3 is TGTGCCAGCAGCCTAGCGCGGGGACTAGCCAAAAACATTCAGTACTTC.

The CDR3 sequence is CASSPGHTNNEQFF. The CDR3 DNA follows: TGTGCCAGCAGCCCCGGACACACAAACAATGAGCAGTTCTTC. The chain is built from TRBV5-4 and TRBJ2-1; D might be TRBD1 (5 bases). This CDR3 spans 14 amino acids. Between the trimmed V and J ends, which lost 4 bases and 5 bases, there was a span of 13 bases. The V gene's germline CDR1 is SGHNT and CDR2 YYREEE (reference sequence).

The CDR3 here is CASSLRLAGFYEQYF. The CDR3 DNA follows: TGTGCCAGCAGTTTAAGGCTAGCGGGATTCTACGAGCAGTACTTC. The chain recombines TRBV27 with TRBJ2-7; 9 bases map to TRBD2. The CDR3 loop spans 15 amino acids. Germline V gives CDR1 MNHEY, CDR2 SMNVEV (reference sequence). V lost 2 bases, J lost 3 bases, and 5 bases stayed unmatched.

CDR3 DNA sequence: TGTGCCAGCAGCCGTAGGACAGCCAATATGAACACTGAAGCTTTCTTT. Protein sequence: CASSRRTANMNTEAFF. This sequence joins TRBV5-5 and TRBJ1-1; possible D gene TRBD1, 6 bases. The CDR3 has 16 amino acids. From germline, CDR1 is SGHKS and CDR2 YYEKEE (reference sequence). The V and J ends lost 4 bases and 0 bases respectively, with 16 bases between them.

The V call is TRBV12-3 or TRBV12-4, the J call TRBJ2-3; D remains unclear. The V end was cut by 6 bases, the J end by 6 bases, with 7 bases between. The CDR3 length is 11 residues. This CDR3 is CASSLVDTQYF. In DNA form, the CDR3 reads TGTGCCAGCAGCCTAGTGGATACGCAGTATTTT.

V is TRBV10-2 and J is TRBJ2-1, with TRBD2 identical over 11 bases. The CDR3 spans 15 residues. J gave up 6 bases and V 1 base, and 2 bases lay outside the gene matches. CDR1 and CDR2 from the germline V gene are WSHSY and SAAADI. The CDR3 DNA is TGCGCCAGCAGTGAGTTTAGCGGGAGGGCCAATGAGCAGTTCTTC. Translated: CASSEFSGRANEQFF.

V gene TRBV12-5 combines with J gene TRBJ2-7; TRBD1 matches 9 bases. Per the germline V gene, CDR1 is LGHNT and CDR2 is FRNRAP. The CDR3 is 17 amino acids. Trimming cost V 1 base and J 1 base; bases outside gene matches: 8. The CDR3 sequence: CASGLAHRGQGSYEQYF. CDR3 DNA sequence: TGTGCTAGTGGTTTGGCCCACCGAGGACAGGGGTCCTACGAGCAGTACTTC.

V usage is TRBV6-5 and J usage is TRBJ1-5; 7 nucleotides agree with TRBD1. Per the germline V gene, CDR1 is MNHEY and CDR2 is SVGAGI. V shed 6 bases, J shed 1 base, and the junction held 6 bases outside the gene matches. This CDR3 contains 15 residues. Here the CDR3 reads CASSPGQESNQPQHF. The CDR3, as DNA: TGTGCCAGCAGCCCCGGACAGGAAAGCAATCAGCCCCAGCATTTT.

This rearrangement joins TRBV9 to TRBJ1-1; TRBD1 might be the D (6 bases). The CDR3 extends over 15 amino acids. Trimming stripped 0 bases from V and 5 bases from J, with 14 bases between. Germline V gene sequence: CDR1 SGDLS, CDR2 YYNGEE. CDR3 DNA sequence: TGTGCCAGCAGCGTAGGCAACAGGGACGGGACTGAAGCTTTCTTT. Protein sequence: CASSVGNRDGTEAFF.

CDR3 protein: CASSFVFGVSNQPQHF. The DNA for the CDR3 is TGTGCCAGCAGTTTTGTTTTCGGGGTTAGCAATCAGCCCCAGCATTTT. The chain uses TRBV27 and TRBJ1-5, with D unresolved. Germline V CDR1 and CDR2: MNHEY, SMNVEV (reference sequence). Trimming removed 3 bases from V and 0 bases from J, with 12 bases in between. The CDR3 runs 16 residues.

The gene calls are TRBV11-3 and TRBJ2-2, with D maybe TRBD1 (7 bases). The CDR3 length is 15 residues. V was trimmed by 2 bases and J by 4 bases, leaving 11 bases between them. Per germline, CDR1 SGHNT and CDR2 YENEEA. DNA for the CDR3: TGTGCCAGCAGCTTACGACAGGGACTCACCGGGGAGCTGTTTTTT. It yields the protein CASSLRQGLTGELFF.